This T cell receptor beta chain was sequenced during a study of T cell responses to AZD1222 COVID-19 vaccine. As for the study in general: Analyses pooled second doses at about 4 or about 12 weeks.

The table came from immunoSEQ multiplex PCR; TCRdb's copy has only in-frame clones and leaves some out. Of some 120,000 clones listed, roughly 90% were seen once; the top ten hold roughly 9.8%. Trimming left V 6 bases short and J 3 bases short, with 15 bases between. This CDR3 contains 15 residues. Germline lookup yields CDR1 SGHTA and CDR2 FQGTGA. The chain uses TRBV7-3 and TRBJ2-1, with D perhaps matching TRBD2 (6 bases). The material sequenced was peripheral blood, taken on day 0 of AZD1222 vaccination. The sequence was collected from an adult in good health. The CDR3 coding sequence is TGTGCCAGCAGTATCGGTAGCGGCGGCTACAATGAGCAGTTCTTC. The encoded protein is CASSIGSGGYNEQFF.